This TCR beta chain derives from a study of blood T cell repertoires in COVID-19. Germline V gene lookup returns CDR1 MDHEN and CDR2 SYDVKM. This CDR3 has 16 amino acids. Trimming left V 4 bases short and J 4 bases short, with 19 bases between. Data came from immunoSEQ multiplex PCR; TCRdb stores just in-frame clones and leaves some out. This table holds roughly 13,000 clones, 75% to 90% found once. The chain links TRBV28 to TRBJ2-5; the D gene is possibly TRBD2 (5 bases). The source of this sequence is a human donor in a cohort sampled during active COVID-19. Material: peripheral blood. The CDR3 region is CASSWTRGEWGETQYF. CDR3 sequence (DNA): TGTGCCAGCAGTTGGACCCGGGGAGAATGGGGAGAGACCCAGTACTTC.